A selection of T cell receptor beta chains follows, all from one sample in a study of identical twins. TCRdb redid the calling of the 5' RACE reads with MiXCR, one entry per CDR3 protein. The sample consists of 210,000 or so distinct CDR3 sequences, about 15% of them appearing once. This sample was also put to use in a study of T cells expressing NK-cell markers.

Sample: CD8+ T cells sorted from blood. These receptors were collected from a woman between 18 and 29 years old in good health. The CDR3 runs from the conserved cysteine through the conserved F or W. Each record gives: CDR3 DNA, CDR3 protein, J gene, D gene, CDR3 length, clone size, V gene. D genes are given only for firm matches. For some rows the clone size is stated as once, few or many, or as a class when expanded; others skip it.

TGCGCCAGCGGGACAGGGGACGTGAGCACAGATACGCAGTATTTT | CASGTGDVSTDTQYF | TRBJ2-3 | TRBD1 | 15 | few | TRBV5-1
TGCAGCGTTGAGGGCGTCTCTCGGGCAGATACGCAGTATTTT | CSVEGVSRADTQYF | TRBJ2-3 | NA | 14 | NA | TRBV29-1
TGTGCTACCAGGGGGGAGGGCTACCCCAGGGGGAATGAGCAGTTCTTC | CATRGEGYPRGNEQFF | TRBJ2-1 | NA | 16 | few | TRBV6-1
TGTGCCAACAAGGCCGGGACAGCGCTTGAGGATTTCAATAACTATGGCTACACCTTC | CANKAGTALEDFNNYGYTF | TRBJ1-2 | TRBD1 | 19 | NA | TRBV19
TGCAGTGCTACGCGTCCCCTTAGGGGGAGTGATACTGAAGCTTTCTTT | CSATRPLRGSDTEAFF | TRBJ1-1 | NA | 16 | many | TRBV20-1
TGTGCCTGGACGGCTAGTGGGAATGAGCAGTTCTTC | CAWTASGNEQFF | TRBJ2-1 | NA | 12 | few | TRBV30
TGTGCCAGCAGCTTCGGACAGGGGCCCTACGAGCAGTACTTC | CASSFGQGPYEQYF | TRBJ2-7 | TRBD1 | 14 | NA | TRBV11-2
TGTGCCAGCAGCAAAAGGATAGCGGGAGGGGTTTCCTACGAGCAGTACTTC | CASSKRIAGGVSYEQYF | TRBJ2-7 | NA | 17 | few | TRBV21-1
TGTGCCAGCAGTTTAAGGGGACAGATGAACACTGAAGCTTTCTTT | CASSLRGQMNTEAFF | TRBJ1-1 | TRBD1 | 15 | NA | TRBV28
TGTGCCAGCAGTTACTCGGCTGGAGGGCAATGGACGGGAGTGTCCTACAATGAGCAGTTCTTC | CASSYSAGGQWTGVSYNEQFF | TRBJ2-1 | NA | 21 | NA | TRBV6-7
TGTGCCAGCAGCGTCGGGGCGGGGTTCGATGAGCAGTTCTTC | CASSVGAGFDEQFF | TRBJ2-1 | NA | 14 | NA | TRBV7-6
TGTGCCAGCAGCTTACGACAAACCTACGAGCAGTACTTC | CASSLRQTYEQYF | TRBJ2-7 | NA | 13 | many | TRBV21-1
TGCAGCGCTCGACAGGGGATGGAAAACACCATATATTTT | CSARQGMENTIYF | TRBJ1-3 | TRBD1 | 13 | NA | TRBV29-1
TGTGCCAGCAGTTTACGGACTAGCGGGACTGATGAGCAGTTCTTC | CASSLRTSGTDEQFF | TRBJ2-1 | TRBD2 | 15 | NA | TRBV12-3/TRBV12-4
TGCAGTGCTAGAGATGGTTCAGGGCTGGTAGATACGCAGTATTTT | CSARDGSGLVDTQYF | TRBJ2-3 | NA | 15 | NA | TRBV20-1
TGTGCCAGCAGCGACAGGTACAATGAGCAGTTCTTC | CASSDRYNEQFF | TRBJ2-1 | NA | 12 | many | TRBV7-9
TGTGCCAGTAGTATACCAGGGGGCCACTACGAGCAGTACTTC | CASSIPGGHYEQYF | TRBJ2-7 | TRBD1 | 14 | NA | TRBV19
TGCGCCAGCCGGGAATCCTACAATGAGCAGTTCTTC | CASRESYNEQFF | TRBJ2-1 | NA | 12 | NA | TRBV5-1
TGTGCCAGCAGCTTCGGACAGGGAAGGGGTAATGAGCAGTTCTTC | CASSFGQGRGNEQFF | TRBJ2-1 | TRBD1 | 15 | few | TRBV13
TGTGCCAGCAGCTTGGCGTCGAGTGAAGCTTTCTTT | CASSLASSEAFF | TRBJ1-1 | NA | 12 | NA | TRBV5-6
TGCGCCAGCAGCTTGGAGGGACTCCTTCAAGAGACCCAGTACTTC | CASSLEGLLQETQYF | TRBJ2-5 | NA | 15 | few | TRBV5-1
TGTGCCAGCTCACCAGAGTGGACTAGCGAGAACACCGGGGAGCTGTTTTTT | CASSPEWTSENTGELFF | TRBJ2-2 | TRBD2 | 17 | NA | TRBV18
TGTGCCACCCGGGGAGGGACTGAAGCTTTCTTT | CATRGGTEAFF | TRBJ1-1 | NA | 11 | few | TRBV2
TGTGCCTGGAGTGTGGGGTTAGCGGGAAGATACGAGCAGTACTTC | CAWSVGLAGRYEQYF | TRBJ2-7 | TRBD2 | 15 | few | TRBV30
TGTGCCAGCAGTCCACTAGCGGATCCAGATACGCAGTATTTT | CASSPLADPDTQYF | TRBJ2-3 | TRBD2 | 14 | few | TRBV6-2/TRBV6-3
TGTGCCAGCAGTTTAGCATCATGGACAGGGAAAGCTTTCTTT | CASSLASWTGKAFF | TRBJ1-1 | TRBD1 | 14 | NA | TRBV12-3/TRBV12-4
TGTGCCACTGGACTAGCTGATAGCAATGAGCAGTTCTTC | CATGLADSNEQFF | TRBJ2-1 | TRBD2 | 13 | NA | TRBV6-2/TRBV6-3
TGCAGTGCCCTGGGACAGACCGTATACAATGAGCAGTTCTTC | CSALGQTVYNEQFF | TRBJ2-1 | TRBD1 | 14 | few | TRBV20-1
TGTGCCAGCAGCCCCCGGGACTCATACCAAGAGACCCAGTACTTC | CASSPRDSYQETQYF | TRBJ2-5 | NA | 15 | NA | TRBV7-9
TGTGCCAGCAGTTTGGACTTTCCAGCCCCTAGCTCCTACAATGAGCAGTTCTTC | CASSLDFPAPSSYNEQFF | TRBJ2-1 | NA | 18 | NA | TRBV6-2/TRBV6-3
TGTGCCAGCAGCTTGGGGCTGGGAAATCCGGGCGAGCAGTACTTC | CASSLGLGNPGEQYF | TRBJ2-7 | NA | 15 | NA | TRBV5-6
TGCAGCGTTGACGGACTAGCGCGGGAGACCCAGTACTTC | CSVDGLARETQYF | TRBJ2-5 | TRBD2 | 13 | many | TRBV29-1
TGTGCCAGCAGCTTCGGGCTCGGGAAGCAGTATTTT | CASSFGLGKQYF | TRBJ2-3 | NA | 12 | once | TRBV5-6
TGTGCCAGCAGCTTCCGGGGGGGGGACTACCAAGAGACCCAGTACTTC | CASSFRGGDYQETQYF | TRBJ2-5 | TRBD2 | 16 | NA | TRBV7-9
TGTGCCATCAGCGGAGGGGACGGACAAGAGACCCAGTACTTC | CAISGGDGQETQYF | TRBJ2-5 | NA | 14 | NA | TRBV10-3
TGTGCCACCTCGGGGTCTGAAAATGAAAAACTGTTTTTT | CATSGSENEKLFF | TRBJ1-4 | NA | 13 | few | TRBV12-3/TRBV12-4
TGTGCCAGCAGTGTCGGGACCCTGAACAATGAGCAGTTCTTC | CASSVGTLNNEQFF | TRBJ2-1 | NA | 14 | NA | TRBV12-3/TRBV12-4
TGCAGTGCTAGAGTACATGCTACGCAGTATTTT | CSARVHATQYF | TRBJ2-3 | NA | 11 | NA | TRBV20-1
TGTGCCAGCAGTGCCGACTACAGGGGCGGCACAGATACGCAGTATTTT | CASSADYRGGTDTQYF | TRBJ2-3 | TRBD1 | 16 | NA | TRBV6-1
TGTGCCAGCAGCTTCGTAGCGGGGAGGAAAGAGACCCAGTACTTC | CASSFVAGRKETQYF | TRBJ2-5 | TRBD2 | 15 | NA | TRBV5-6
TGTGCCACCGGACACAGCACCGGGGAGCTGTTTTTT | CATGHSTGELFF | TRBJ2-2 | NA | 12 | many | TRBV24-1
TGTGCCAGCAGCTTTCGACACCGGAACACCGGGGAGCTGTTTTTT | CASSFRHRNTGELFF | TRBJ2-2 | NA | 15 | few | TRBV7-8
TGTGCCACCAGCAGAAAAATACAGGAGCCGGTGCAGTTCTTC | CATSRKIQEPVQFF | TRBJ2-1 | NA | 14 | NA | TRBV15
TGTGCCAGCAGCTTAGGGGTGGTTGGGGCCAACGTCCTGACTTTC | CASSLGVVGANVLTF | TRBJ2-6 | NA | 15 | few | TRBV7-6
TGTGCCAGCAGCTTAGTCTACTCAGGGGGCGCAGATGGAGATACGCAGTATTTT | CASSLVYSGGADGDTQYF | TRBJ2-3 | TRBD1 | 18 | NA | TRBV7-8
TGTGCCAGCAGGACCGGCCACGGAAACACCATATATTTT | CASRTGHGNTIYF | TRBJ1-3 | NA | 13 | few | TRBV14
TGTGCCAGCGTCCCGGACAGGGTGAACACTGAAGCTTTCTTT | CASVPDRVNTEAFF | TRBJ1-1 | TRBD1 | 14 | NA | TRBV7-6
TGTGCCAGCAGCGAACCGGGACATTCACCCCTCCACTTT | CASSEPGHSPLHF | TRBJ1-6 | NA | 13 | few | TRBV9
TGCAGCGTTGGGCCTTCGAGTAGGACAGATACGCAGTATTTT | CSVGPSSRTDTQYF | TRBJ2-3 | NA | 14 | NA | TRBV29-1
TGTGCTAGTGGTTTGGGGGACTTACGCACAGATACGCAGTATTTT | CASGLGDLRTDTQYF | TRBJ2-3 | NA | 15 | NA | TRBV12-5
TGTGCCAGCAGCGATACTCCTAGCTCCTACAATGAGCAGTTCTTC | CASSDTPSSYNEQFF | TRBJ2-1 | NA | 15 | NA | TRBV9
TGCAGCGTCCGACTCTCAAATGAGCAGTTCTTC | CSVRLSNEQFF | TRBJ2-1 | NA | 11 | NA | TRBV29-1
TGTGCCAGCAGTTTCGGGACGGCTTCTAATGAAAAACTGTTTTTT | CASSFGTASNEKLFF | TRBJ1-4 | NA | 15 | NA | TRBV11-3